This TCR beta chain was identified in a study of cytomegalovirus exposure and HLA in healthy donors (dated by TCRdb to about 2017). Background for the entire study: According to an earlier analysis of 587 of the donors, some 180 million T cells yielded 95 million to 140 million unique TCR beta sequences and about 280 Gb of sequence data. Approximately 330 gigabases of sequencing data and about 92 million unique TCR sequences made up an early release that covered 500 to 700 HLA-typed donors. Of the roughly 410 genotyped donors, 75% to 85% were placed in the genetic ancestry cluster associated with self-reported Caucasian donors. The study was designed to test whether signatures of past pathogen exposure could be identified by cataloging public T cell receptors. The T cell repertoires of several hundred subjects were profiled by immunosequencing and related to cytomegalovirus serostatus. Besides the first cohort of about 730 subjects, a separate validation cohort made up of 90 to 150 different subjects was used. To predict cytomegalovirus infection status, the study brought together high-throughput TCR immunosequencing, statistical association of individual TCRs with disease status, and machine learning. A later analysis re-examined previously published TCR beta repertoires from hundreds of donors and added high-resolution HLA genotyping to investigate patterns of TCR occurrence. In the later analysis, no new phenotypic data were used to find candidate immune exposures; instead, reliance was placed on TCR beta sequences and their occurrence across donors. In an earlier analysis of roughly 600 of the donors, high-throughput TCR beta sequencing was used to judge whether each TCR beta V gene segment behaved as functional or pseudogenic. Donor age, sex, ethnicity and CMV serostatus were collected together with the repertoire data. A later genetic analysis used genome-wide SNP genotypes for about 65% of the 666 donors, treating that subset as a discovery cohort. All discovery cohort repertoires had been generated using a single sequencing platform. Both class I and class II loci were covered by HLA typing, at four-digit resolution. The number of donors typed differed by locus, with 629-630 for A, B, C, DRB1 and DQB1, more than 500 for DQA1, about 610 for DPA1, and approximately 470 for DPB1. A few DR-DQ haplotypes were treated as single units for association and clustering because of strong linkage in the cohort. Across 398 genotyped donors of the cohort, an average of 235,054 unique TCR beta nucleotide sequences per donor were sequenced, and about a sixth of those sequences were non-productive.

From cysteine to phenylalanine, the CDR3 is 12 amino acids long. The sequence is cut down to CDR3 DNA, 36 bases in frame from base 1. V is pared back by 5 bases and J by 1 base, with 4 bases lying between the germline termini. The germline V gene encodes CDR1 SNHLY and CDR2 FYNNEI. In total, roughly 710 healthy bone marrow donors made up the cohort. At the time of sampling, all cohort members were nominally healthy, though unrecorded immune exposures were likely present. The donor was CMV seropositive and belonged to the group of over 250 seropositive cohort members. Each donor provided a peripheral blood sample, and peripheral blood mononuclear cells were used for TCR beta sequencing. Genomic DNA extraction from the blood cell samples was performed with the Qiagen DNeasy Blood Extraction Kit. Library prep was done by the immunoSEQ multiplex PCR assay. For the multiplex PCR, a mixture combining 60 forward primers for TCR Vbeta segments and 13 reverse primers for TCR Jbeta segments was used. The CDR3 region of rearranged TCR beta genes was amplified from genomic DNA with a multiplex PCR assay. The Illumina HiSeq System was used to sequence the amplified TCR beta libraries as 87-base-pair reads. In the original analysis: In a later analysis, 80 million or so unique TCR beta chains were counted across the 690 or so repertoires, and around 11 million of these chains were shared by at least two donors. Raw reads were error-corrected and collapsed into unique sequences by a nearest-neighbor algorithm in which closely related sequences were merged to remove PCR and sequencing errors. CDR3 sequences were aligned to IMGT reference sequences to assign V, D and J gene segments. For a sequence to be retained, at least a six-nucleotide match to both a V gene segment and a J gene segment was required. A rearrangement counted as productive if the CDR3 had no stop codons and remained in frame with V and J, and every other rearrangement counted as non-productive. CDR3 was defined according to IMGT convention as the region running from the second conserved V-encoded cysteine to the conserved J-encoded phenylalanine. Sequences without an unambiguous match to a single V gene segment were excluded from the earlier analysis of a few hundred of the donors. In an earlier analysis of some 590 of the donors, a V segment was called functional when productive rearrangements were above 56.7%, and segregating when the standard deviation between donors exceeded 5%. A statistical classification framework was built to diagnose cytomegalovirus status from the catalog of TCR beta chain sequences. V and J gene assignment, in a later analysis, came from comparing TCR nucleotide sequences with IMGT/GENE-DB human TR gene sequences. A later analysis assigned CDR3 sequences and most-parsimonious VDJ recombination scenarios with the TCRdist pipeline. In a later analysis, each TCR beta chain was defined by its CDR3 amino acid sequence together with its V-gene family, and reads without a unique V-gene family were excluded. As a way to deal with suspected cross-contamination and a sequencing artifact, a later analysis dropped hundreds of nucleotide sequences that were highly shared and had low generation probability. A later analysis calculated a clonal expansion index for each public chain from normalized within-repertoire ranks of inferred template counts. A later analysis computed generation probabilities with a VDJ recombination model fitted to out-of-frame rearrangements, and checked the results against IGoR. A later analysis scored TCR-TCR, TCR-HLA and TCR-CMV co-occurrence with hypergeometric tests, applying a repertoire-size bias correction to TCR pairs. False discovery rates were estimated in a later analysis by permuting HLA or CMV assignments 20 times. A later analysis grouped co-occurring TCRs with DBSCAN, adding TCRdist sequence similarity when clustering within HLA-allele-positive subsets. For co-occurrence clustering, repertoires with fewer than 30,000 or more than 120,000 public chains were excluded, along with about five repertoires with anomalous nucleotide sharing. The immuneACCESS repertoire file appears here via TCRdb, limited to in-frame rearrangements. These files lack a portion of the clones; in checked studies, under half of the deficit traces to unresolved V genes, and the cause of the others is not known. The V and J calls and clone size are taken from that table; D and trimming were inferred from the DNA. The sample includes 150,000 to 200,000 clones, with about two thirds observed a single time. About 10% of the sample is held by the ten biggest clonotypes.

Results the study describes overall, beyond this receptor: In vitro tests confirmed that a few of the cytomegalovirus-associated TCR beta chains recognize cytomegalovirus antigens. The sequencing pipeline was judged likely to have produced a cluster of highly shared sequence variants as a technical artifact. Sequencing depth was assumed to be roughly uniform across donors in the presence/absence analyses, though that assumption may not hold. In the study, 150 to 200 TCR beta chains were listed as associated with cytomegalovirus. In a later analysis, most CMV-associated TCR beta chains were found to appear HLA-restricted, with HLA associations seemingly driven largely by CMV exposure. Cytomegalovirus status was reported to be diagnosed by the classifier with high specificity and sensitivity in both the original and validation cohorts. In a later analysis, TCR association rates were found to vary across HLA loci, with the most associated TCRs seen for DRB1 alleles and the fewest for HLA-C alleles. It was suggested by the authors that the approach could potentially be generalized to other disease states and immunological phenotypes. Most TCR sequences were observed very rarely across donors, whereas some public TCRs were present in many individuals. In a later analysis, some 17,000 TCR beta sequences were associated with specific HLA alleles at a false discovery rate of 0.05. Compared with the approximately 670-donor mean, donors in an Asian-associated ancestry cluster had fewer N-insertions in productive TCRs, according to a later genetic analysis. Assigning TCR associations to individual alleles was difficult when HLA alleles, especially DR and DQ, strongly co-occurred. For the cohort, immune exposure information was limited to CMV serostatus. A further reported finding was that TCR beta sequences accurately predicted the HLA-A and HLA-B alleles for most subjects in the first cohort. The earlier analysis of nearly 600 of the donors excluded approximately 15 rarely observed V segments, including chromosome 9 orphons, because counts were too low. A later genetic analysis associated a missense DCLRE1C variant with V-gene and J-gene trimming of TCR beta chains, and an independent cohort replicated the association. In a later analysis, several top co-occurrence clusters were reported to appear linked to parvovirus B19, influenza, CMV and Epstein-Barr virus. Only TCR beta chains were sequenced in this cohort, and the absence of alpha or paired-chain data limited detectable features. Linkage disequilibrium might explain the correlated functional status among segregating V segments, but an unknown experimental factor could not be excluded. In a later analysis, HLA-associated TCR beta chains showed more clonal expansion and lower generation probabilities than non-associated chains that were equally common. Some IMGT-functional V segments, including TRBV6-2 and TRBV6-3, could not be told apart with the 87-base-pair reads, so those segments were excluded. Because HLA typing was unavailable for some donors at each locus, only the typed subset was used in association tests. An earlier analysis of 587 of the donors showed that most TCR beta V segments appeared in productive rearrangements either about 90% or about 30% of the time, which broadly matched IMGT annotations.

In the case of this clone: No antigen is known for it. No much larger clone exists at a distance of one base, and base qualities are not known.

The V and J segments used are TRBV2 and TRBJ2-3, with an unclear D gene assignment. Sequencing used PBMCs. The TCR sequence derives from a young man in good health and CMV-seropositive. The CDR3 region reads CASSLGTDTQYF. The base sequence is TGTGCCAGCAGTTTAGGCACAGATACGCAGTATTTT.